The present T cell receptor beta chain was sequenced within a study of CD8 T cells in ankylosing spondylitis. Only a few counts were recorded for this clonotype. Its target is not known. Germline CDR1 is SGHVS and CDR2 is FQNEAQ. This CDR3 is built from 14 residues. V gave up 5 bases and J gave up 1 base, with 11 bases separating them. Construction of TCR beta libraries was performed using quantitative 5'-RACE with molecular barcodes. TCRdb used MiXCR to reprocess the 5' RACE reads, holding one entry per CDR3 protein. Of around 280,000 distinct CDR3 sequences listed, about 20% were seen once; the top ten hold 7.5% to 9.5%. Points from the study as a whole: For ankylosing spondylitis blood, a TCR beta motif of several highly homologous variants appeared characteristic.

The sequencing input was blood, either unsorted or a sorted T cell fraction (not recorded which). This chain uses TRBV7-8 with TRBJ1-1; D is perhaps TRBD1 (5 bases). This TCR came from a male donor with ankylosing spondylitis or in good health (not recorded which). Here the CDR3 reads CASSARDRNTEAFF. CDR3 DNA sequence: TGTGCCAGCAGCGCCCGGGACCGGAACACTGAAGCTTTCTTT.